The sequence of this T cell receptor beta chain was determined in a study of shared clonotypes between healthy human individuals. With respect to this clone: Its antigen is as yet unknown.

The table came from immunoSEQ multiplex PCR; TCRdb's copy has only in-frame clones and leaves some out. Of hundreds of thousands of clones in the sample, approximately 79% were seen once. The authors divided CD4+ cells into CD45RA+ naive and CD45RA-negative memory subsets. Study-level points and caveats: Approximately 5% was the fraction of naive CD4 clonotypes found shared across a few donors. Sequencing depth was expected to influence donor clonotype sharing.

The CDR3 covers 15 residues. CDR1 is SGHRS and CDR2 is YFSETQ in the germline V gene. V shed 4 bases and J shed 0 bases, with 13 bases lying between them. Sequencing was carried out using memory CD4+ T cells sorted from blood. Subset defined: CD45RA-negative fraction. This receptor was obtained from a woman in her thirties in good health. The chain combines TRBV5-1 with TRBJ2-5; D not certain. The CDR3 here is CASSVATQYQETQYF. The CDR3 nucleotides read TGCGCCAGCAGCGTGGCTACCCAGTACCAAGAGACCCAGTACTTC.